Sequencing of this T cell receptor (beta chain) was carried out in a study of cytomegalovirus exposure and HLA in healthy donors (dated by TCRdb to the late 2010s). Notes on the research overall: In an earlier analysis of 550 to 750 of the donors, 276 Gb of sequence data and some 120 million unique TCR beta sequences from approximately 180 million T cells were reported. Around 320 gigabases of sequencing data and 80 million or so unique TCR sequences were included in an early release covering over 600 HLA-typed donors. Among the 398 genotyped donors, more than 70% belonged to the genetic ancestry cluster associated with self-reported Caucasian donors. The aim of the study was to test whether cataloging public T cell receptors could identify signatures of past pathogen exposure. The study profiled the T cell repertoires of around 700 subjects by immunosequencing and related them to cytomegalovirus serostatus. Besides the first cohort of under 700 subjects, a separate validation cohort made up of over a hundred different subjects was used. High-throughput TCR immunosequencing, statistical association of individual TCRs with disease status, and machine learning were combined to predict cytomegalovirus infection status. To study patterns of TCR occurrence, a later analysis re-analyzed previously published TCR beta repertoires from under 750 donors and added high-resolution HLA genotyping. Rather than using new phenotypic data, the later analysis identified candidate immune exposures from TCR beta sequences and from how often those sequences occurred across donors. To decide whether each TCR beta V gene segment behaved as functional or pseudogenic, an earlier analysis of approximately 590 of the donors relied on high-throughput TCR beta sequencing. Donor age, sex, ethnicity and CMV serostatus were compiled alongside the repertoire data. In a later genetic analysis, genome-wide SNP genotypes for about 65% of the roughly 670 donors were used, and that subset was treated as a discovery cohort. Every discovery cohort repertoire had been produced on one sequencing platform. HLA typing covered class I and class II loci at four-digit resolution. Typing coverage differed by locus: A, B, C, DRB1 and DQB1 were typed in roughly 620-640 donors, DQA1 in about 500, DPA1 in some 570, and DPB1 in approximately 450. Roughly 5 DR-DQ haplotypes were handled as single units for association and clustering because linkage in the cohort was strong. Across some 400 genotyped donors of the cohort, an average of roughly 250,000 unique TCR beta nucleotide sequences per donor were sequenced, and approximately 19% of those sequences were non-productive. Broader findings and caveats from the paper: Only TCR beta chains were sequenced in this cohort, and the absence of alpha or paired-chain data limited detectable features. Because HLA typing was missing for some donors at each locus, association tests included only the typed subset. An association between a missense DCLRE1C variant and V-gene and J-gene trimming of TCR beta chains was found in a later genetic analysis and replicated in an independent cohort. Roughly uniform sequencing depth across donors was assumed in presence/absence analyses, although this assumption may not hold. In an earlier analysis of some 500 of the donors, most TCR beta V segments were observed in productive rearrangements about 90% or about 30% of the time, broadly matching IMGT annotations. According to the authors, the approach could potentially be generalized to other disease states and immunological phenotypes. In the study, around 150 TCR beta chains were listed as associated with cytomegalovirus. A further reported finding was that TCR beta sequences accurately predicted the HLA-A and HLA-B alleles for most subjects in the first cohort. A later analysis found that HLA-associated TCR beta chains were more clonally expanded and had lower generation probabilities than equally common non-associated chains. In vitro tests confirmed that a few of the cytomegalovirus-associated TCR beta chains recognize cytomegalovirus antigens. A group of highly shared sequence variants was considered likely to be a technical artifact of the sequencing pipeline. Compared with the 666-donor mean, donors in an Asian-associated ancestry cluster had fewer N-insertions in productive TCRs, according to a later genetic analysis. Some IMGT-functional V segments, including TRBV6-2 and TRBV6-3, could not be distinguished by the 87-base-pair reads and were therefore excluded. A later analysis associated 15,000 to 20,000 TCR beta sequences with specific HLA alleles at a false discovery rate of 0.05. The classifier was reported to diagnose cytomegalovirus status with high specificity and sensitivity in both the original and validation cohorts. Roughly 15 rarely observed V segments, including chromosome 9 orphons, were excluded from the earlier analysis of several hundred of the donors because counts were too low. Assigning TCR associations to individual alleles was difficult when HLA alleles, especially DR and DQ, strongly co-occurred. Most CMV-associated TCR beta chains appeared to be HLA-restricted in a later analysis, and the HLA associations seemed to be driven largely by CMV exposure. CMV serostatus was the only immune exposure information available for the cohort. Most TCR sequences were seen in very few donors, while some public TCRs were found in many individuals. Linkage disequilibrium might explain the correlated functional status among segregating V segments, but an unknown experimental factor could not be excluded. According to a later analysis, TCR association rates differed among HLA loci, with DRB1 alleles showing the most associated TCRs and HLA-C alleles showing the fewest. Several of the top co-occurrence clusters appeared to be linked to parvovirus B19, influenza, CMV and Epstein-Barr virus, according to a later analysis.

In total, roughly 670 healthy bone marrow donors made up the cohort. All cohort members were sampled while nominally healthy, although unrecorded immune exposures were likely present. The donor was CMV seropositive and was included in the group of approximately 300 seropositive cohort members. A peripheral blood sample was collected from each donor, and TCR beta sequencing was performed on peripheral blood mononuclear cells. Genomic DNA extraction from the blood cell samples was performed with the Qiagen DNeasy Blood Extraction Kit. Notes on this clone: The clone's antigen remains unknown. Per-base quality was not reported, and no clone a single base away is much larger than it. Other DNA sequences in the sample encode the same CDR3.

Library generation was performed with the immunoSEQ multiplex PCR assay. For the multiplex PCR, a mixture combining 60 forward primers for TCR Vbeta segments and 13 reverse primers for TCR Jbeta segments was used. The CDR3 region of rearranged TCR beta genes was amplified from genomic DNA with a multiplex PCR assay. On the Illumina HiSeq System, the amplified TCR beta libraries were sequenced as 87-base-pair reads. The authors' analysis ran thus. Across the 500 to 850 repertoires, a later analysis counted roughly 84 million unique TCR beta chains, roughly 11 million of which were shared by at least two donors. Raw reads were error-corrected and collapsed into unique sequences with a nearest-neighbor algorithm that merged closely related sequences to remove PCR and sequencing errors. To assign V, D and J gene segments, CDR3 sequences were aligned to IMGT reference sequences. Each retained sequence needed at least a six-nucleotide match to both a V gene segment and a J gene segment. Rearrangements were classified as productive when the CDR3 lacked stop codons and remained in frame with V and J, and all other rearrangements were classified as non-productive. CDR3 was defined by IMGT convention, running from the second conserved V-encoded cysteine to the conserved J-encoded phenylalanine. The earlier analysis of around 640 of the donors excluded sequences that lacked an unambiguous match to a single V gene segment. An earlier analysis of several hundred of the donors called V segments functional above 56.7% productive rearrangements and segregating when the between-donor standard deviation exceeded 5%. To diagnose cytomegalovirus status from the catalog of TCR beta chain sequences, a statistical classification framework was built. A later analysis assigned V and J genes by comparing TCR nucleotide sequences with IMGT/GENE-DB human TR gene sequences. The TCRdist pipeline was used in a later analysis to assign CDR3 sequences and most-parsimonious VDJ recombination scenarios. In a later analysis, each TCR beta chain was defined by its CDR3 amino acid sequence together with its V-gene family, and reads without a unique V-gene family were excluded. To address suspected cross-contamination and a sequencing artifact, a later analysis removed 550 to 750 highly shared, low-generation-probability nucleotide sequences. In a later analysis, a clonal expansion index was calculated for each public chain from normalized within-repertoire ranks of inferred template counts. In a later analysis, generation probabilities were computed using a VDJ recombination model fitted to out-of-frame rearrangements, and the results were checked against IGoR. A later analysis scored TCR-TCR, TCR-HLA and TCR-CMV co-occurrence with hypergeometric tests, applying a repertoire-size bias correction to TCR pairs. In a later analysis, false discovery rates were estimated by permuting HLA or CMV assignments 20 times. In a later analysis, co-occurring TCRs were grouped using DBSCAN, and TCRdist sequence similarity was added for clustering within HLA-allele-positive subsets. For co-occurrence clustering, repertoires with fewer than 30,000 or more than 120,000 public chains were excluded, along with roughly five repertoires with anomalous nucleotide sharing. TCRdb took this table from immuneACCESS and kept in-frame rearrangements with V and J called. Such tables lack part of the clones; where checked against another copy, unresolved V genes explain under half of the gap, and the rest is unexplained. That table furnishes V, J and clone size, whereas the DNA furnished D and trimming. The sample table lists about 95,000 clones, about 80% of them with a count of one. Under 7% of the sample is taken by the ten largest.

Deletion took 0 bases off V and 4 bases off J, with a span of 3 bases between the germline ends. From its cysteine to its phenylalanine, the CDR3 spans 12 amino acids. This entry keeps only the CDR3 DNA: 36 bases, framed from base 1. The CDR1 and CDR2 encoded by the germline V gene are SGHTA and FQGNSA. This TCR came from a man aged 25-40 years in good health and CMV-seropositive. Sequencing was done on a sample of PBMCs. The chain was built from TRBV7-2 and TRBJ1-1; the D gene cannot be resolved reliably. The nucleotide sequence is given as TGTGCCAGCAGCTTAGCAGCCACTGAAGCTTTCTTT. Translated, it reads CASSLAATEAFF.